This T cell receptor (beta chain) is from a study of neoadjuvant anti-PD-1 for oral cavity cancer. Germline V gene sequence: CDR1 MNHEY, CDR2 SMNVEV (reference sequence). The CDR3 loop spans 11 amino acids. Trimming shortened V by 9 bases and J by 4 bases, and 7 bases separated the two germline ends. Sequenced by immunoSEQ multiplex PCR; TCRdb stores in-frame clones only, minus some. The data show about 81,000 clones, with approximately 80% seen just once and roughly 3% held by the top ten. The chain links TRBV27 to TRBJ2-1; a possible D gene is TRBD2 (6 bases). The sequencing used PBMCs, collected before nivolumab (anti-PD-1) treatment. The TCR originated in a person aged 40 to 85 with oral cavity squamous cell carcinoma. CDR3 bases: TGTGCCAGTGGACTATACAATGAGCAGTTCTTC. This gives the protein CASGLYNEQFF.